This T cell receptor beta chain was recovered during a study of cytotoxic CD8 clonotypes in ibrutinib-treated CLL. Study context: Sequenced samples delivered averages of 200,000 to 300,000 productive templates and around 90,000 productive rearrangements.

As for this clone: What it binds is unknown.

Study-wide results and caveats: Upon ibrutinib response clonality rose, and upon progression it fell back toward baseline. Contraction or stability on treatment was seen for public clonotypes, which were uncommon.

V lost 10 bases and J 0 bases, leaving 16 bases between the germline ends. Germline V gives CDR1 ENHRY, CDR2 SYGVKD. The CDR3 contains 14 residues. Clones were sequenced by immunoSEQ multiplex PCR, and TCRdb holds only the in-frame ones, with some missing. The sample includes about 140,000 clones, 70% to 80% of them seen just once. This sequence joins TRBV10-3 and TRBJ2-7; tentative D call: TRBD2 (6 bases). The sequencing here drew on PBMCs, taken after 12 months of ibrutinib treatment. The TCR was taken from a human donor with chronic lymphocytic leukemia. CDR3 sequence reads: CATRPGGNSYEQYF. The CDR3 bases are TGTGCCACCCGCCCCGGGGGTAACTCCTACGAGCAGTACTTC.